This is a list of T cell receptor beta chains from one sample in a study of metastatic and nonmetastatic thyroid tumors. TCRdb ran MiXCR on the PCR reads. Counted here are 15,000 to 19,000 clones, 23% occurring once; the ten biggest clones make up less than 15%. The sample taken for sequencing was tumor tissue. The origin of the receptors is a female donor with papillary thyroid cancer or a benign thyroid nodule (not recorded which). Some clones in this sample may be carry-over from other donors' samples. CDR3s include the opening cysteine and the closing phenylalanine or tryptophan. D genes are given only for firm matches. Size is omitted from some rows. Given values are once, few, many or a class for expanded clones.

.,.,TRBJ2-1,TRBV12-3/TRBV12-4,CASSLGGRLYEQFF,TGTGCCAGCAGTTTAGGAGGGAGATTATATGAGCAGTTCTTC
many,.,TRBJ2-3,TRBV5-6,CASSLGDTQYF,TGTGCCAGCAGCTTGGGAGATACGCAGTATTTT
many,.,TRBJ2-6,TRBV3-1,CASSHRVAGANVLTF,TGTGCCAGCAGCCACAGGGTCGCTGGGGCCAACGTCCTGACTTTC
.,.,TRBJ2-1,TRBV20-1,CSARSPRSYNEQFF,TGCAGTGCTAGGTCCCCCCGCTCCTACAATGAGCAGTTCTTC
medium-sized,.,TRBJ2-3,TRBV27,CASSSVGFTDTQYF,TGTGCCAGCAGTTCGGTCGGGTTCACAGATACGCAGTATTTT
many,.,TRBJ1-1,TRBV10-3,CAISSSGAEAFF,TGTGCCATCAGCTCCTCGGGCGCTGAAGCTTTCTTT
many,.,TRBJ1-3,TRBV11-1,CATQQGPTYSGNTIYF,TGTGCCACCCAGCAGGGACCCACCTACTCTGGAAACACCATATATTTT
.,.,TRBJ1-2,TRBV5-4,CASSAGPSGYTF,TGTGCCAGCAGCGCCGGTCCCAGTGGCTACACCTTC
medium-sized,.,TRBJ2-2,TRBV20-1,CSARDWSAPRDTGELFF,TGCAGTGCTAGAGATTGGAGCGCACCCCGGGACACCGGGGAGCTGTTTTTT
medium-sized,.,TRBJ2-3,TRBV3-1,CASIGTDTQYF,TGTGCCAGCATCGGCACAGATACGCAGTATTTT
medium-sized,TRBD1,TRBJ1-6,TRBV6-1,CASIPGQITSSPLHF,TGTGCCAGCATTCCGGGACAGATCACCAGTTCACCCCTCCACTTT
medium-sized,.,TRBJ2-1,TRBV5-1,CASSSRPSRESSYNEQFF,TGCGCCAGCAGCAGCCGACCCTCGAGGGAAAGCTCCTACAATGAGCAGTTCTTC
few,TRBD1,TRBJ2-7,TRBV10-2,CASDRTGNDEQYF,TGCGCCAGCGATAGGACAGGGAACGACGAGCAGTACTTC
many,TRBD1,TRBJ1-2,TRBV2,CAIPGQVGGF,TGTGCCATCCCAGGACAGGTTGGCGGCTTC
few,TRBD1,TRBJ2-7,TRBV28,CASSSRQGAYEQYF,TGTGCCAGCAGCTCCCGACAGGGCGCCTACGAGCAGTACTTC
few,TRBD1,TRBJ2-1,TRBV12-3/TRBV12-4,CASGTGIANEQFF,TGTGCCAGTGGGACAGGGATAGCAAATGAGCAGTTCTTC